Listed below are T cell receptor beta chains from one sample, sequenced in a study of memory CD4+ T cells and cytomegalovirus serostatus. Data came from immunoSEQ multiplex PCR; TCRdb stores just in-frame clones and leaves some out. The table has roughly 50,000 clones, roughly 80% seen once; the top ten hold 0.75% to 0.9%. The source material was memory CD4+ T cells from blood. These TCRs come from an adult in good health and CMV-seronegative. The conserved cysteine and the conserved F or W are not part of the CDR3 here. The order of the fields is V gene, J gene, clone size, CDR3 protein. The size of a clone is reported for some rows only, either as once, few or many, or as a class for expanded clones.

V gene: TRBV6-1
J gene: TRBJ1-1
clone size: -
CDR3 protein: ASSRGNTEAF

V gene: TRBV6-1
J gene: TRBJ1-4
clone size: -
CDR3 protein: ASRARGGLSEKLF

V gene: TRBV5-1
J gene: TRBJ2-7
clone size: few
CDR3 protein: ASSLGATTLYEQY

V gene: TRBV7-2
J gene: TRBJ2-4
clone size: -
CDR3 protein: ASSYKGGAYIQY

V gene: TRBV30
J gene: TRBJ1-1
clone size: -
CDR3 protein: AWTRTGEAF

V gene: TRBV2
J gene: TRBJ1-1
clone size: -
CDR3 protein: ASRGTGQGTEAF

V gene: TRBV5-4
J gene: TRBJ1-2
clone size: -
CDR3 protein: ASSSQGSYGYT

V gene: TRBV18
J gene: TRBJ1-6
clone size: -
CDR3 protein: ASSPLKGNNSPLH

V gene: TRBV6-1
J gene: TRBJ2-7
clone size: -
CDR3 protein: ASNPGGLGEQY

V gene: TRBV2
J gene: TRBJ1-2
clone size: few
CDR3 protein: ASSERSGGYT

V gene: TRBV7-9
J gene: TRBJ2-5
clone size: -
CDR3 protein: ASSGGGWEGGGQTQY

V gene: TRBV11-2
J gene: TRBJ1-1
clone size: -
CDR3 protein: ASSFPSGYRNTEAF

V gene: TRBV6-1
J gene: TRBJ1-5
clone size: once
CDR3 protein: ASTEYGQGFQPQH

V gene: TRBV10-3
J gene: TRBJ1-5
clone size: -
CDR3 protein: AISGGANQPQH

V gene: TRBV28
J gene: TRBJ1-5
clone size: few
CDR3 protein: ASSTQIHSNQPQH

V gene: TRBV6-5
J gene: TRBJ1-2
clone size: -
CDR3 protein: ASSSRQTYGYT

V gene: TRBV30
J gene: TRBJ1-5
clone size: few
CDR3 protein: AWSAFGQADNQPQH

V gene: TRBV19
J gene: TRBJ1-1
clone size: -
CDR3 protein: ASKWAGYTEAF

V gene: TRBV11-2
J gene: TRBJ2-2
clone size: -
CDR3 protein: ASSLESGLAYRNTGELF

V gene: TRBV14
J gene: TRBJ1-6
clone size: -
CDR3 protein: ASSLFSQGGSPLH

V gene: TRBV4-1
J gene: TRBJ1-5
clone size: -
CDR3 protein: ASSQGLGSQPQH

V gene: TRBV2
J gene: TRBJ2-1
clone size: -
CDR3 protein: ASSVGGEQF

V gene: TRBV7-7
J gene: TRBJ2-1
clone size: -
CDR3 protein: ASSPQSTSKEQF

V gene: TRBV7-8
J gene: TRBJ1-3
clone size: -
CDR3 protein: ASSVRTASGNTIY

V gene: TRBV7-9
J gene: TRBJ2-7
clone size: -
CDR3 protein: ASSERAGGLYEQY

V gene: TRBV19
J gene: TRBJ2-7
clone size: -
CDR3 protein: ASSRRGGRSHEQY

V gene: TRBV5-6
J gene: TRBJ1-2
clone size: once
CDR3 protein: ASSLEGGYT

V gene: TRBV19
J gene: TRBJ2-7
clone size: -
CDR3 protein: AKTGALAYEQY

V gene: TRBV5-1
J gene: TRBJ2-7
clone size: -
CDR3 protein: ASSPATVAYEQY

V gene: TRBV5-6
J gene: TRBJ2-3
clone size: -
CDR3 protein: ASSFRGHEDTQY

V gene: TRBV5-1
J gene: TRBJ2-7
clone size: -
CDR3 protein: ASSPGLAGVDEQY

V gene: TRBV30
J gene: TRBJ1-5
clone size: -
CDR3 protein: AWQPGESNQPQH

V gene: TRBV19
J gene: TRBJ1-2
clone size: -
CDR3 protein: ASSPSASPNYGYT

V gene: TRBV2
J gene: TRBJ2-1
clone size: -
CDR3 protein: ASSVENNEQF

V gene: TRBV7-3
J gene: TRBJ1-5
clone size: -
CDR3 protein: ASSLTSDQPQH

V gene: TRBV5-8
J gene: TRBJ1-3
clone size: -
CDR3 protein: ASSLGGRAGNTIY

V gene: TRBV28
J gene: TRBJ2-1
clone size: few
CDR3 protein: ASSSRAETLYNEQF

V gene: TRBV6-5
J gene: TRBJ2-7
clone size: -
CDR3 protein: ASRTGYGEQY

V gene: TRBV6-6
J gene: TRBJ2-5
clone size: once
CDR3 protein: ASSYSVVRGETQY

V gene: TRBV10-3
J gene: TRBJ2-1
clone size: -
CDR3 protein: AISEQGDEQF

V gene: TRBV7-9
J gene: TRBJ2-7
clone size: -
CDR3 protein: ASSPSPQGAYEQY